The clone carrying this TCR beta chain was observed a handful of times. Its antigen is not known. The data were taken from a study of T cell repertoires in cytomegalovirus infection. Across the study: Selection of CMV epitopes for the study included recently identified HLA-C-restricted and well-studied HLA-B-restricted ones. Public TCR beta signatures indicated both CMV infection and matching HLA type. Overall study results and limits: The study found HLA-C-restricted CMV-specific TCR beta clonotypes dominating the ex vivo response. Identification of carriers of CMV plus the relevant HLA was performed using cumulative public TCR beta family frequency.

This CDR3 is built from 12 residues. Deletions cut 3 bases from V and 8 bases from J, with 8 bases between. TCRdb re-derived calls from the reads in MiXCR, one entry per CDR3 protein. The data hold roughly 340,000 distinct CDR3 sequences, with 29% observed a single time. The material sequenced was cultured PBMCs, taken from culture after CMV antigen stimulation. This receptor was identified in a human donor in good health (CMV status not recorded). Some clones in this sample may be carry-over from other donors' samples. The V and J genes are TRBV12-3 or TRBV12-4 and TRBJ2-1, with D perhaps TRBD2 (6 bases). In DNA form, the CDR3 reads TGTGCCAGCAGTTTCGGAGGGGATGAGCAGTTCTTC. It yields the protein CASSFGGDEQFF.